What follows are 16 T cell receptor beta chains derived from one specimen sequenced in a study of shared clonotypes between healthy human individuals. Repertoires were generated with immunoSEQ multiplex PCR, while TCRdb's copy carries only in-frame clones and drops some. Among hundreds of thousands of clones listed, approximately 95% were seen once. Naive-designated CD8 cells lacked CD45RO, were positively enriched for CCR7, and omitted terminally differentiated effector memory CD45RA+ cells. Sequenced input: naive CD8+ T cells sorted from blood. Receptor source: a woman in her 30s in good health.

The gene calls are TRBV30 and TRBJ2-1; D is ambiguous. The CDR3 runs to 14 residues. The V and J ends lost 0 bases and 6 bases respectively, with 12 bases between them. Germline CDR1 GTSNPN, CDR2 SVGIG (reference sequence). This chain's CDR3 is CAWSVHVRSNEQFF. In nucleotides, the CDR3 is TGTGCCTGGAGTGTCCACGTCCGGAGCAATGAGCAGTTCTTC.

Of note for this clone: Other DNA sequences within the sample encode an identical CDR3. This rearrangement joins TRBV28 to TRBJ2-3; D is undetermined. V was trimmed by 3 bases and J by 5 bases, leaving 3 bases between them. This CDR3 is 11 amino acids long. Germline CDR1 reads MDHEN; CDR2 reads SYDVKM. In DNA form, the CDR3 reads TGTGCCAGCAGTTTGATAGATACGCAGTATTTT. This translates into CASSLIDTQYF.

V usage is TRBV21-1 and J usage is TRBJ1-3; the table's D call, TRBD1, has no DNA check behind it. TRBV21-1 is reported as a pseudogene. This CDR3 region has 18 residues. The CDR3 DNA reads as TGTGCCAGCAGCAAAAGGACAGGGGCTCCGGCCCTCGGGAACACCATATATTTT. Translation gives CASSKRTGAPALGNTIYF.

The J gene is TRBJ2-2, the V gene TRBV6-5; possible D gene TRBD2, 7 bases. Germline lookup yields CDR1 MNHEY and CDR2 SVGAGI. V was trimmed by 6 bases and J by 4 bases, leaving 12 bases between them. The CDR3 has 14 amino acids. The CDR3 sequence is CASSWGGGTGELFF. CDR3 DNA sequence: TGTGCCAGCAGCTGGGGAGGGGGCACCGGGGAGCTGTTTTTT.

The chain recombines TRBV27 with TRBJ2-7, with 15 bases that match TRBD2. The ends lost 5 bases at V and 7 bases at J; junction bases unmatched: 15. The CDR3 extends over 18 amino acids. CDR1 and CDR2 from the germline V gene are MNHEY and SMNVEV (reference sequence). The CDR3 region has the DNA TGTGCCAGCAGTCCCTACCCAAGGACTAGCGGGAGGGCCGGGGAGCAGTACTTC. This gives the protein CASSPYPRTSGRAGEQYF.

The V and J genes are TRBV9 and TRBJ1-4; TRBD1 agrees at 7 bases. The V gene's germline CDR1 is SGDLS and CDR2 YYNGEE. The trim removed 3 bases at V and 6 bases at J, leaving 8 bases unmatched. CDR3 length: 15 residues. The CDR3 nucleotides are TGTGCCAGCAGCGCAGCAGGGGGGGCGTATGAAAAACTGTTTTTT. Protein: CASSAAGGAYEKLFF.

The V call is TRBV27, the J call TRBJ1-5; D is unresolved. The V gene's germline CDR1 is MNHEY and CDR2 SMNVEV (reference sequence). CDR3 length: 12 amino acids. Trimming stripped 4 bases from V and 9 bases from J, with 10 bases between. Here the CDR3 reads CASSSGWGPQHF. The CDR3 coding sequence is TGTGCCAGCAGTTCTGGTTGGGGGCCCCAGCATTTT.

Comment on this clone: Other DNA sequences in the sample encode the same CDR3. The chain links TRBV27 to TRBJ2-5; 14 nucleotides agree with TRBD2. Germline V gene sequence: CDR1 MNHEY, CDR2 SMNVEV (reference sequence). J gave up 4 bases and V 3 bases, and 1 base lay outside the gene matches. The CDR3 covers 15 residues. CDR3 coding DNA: TGTGCCAGCAGTTTCGGGACTAGCGGGAGAGAGACCCAGTACTTC. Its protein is CASSFGTSGRETQYF.

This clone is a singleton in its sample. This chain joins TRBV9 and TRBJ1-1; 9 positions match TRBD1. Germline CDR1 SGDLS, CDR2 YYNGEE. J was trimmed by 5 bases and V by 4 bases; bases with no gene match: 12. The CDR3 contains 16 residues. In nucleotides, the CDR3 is TGTGCCAGCAGCCAGAGCGGGACAGGGTGGGCGACTGAAGCTTTCTTT. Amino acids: CASSQSGTGWATEAFF.

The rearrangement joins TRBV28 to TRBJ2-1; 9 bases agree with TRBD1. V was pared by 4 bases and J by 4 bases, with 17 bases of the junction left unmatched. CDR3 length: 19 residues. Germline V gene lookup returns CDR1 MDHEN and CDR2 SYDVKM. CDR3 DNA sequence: TGTGCCAGCAGTTCCATCAACCCTGGGGAGGACAGGGGTTACAATGAGCAGTTCTTC. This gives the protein CASSSINPGEDRGYNEQFF.

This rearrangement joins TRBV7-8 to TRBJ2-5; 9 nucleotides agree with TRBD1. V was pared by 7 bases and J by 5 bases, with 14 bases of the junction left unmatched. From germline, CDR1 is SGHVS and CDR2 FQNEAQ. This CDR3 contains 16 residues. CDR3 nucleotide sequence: TGTGCCAGCACACATAACCGGGACAGGGAATGGGAGACCCAGTACTTC. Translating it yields CASTHNRDREWETQYF.

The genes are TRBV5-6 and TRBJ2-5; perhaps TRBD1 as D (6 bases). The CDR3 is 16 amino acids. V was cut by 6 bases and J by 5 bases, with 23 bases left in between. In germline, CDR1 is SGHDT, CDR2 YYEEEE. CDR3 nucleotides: TGTGCCAGCACCACGGACTCCAGGGGCGTATTGGAGACCCAGTACTTC. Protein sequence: CASTTDSRGVLETQYF.

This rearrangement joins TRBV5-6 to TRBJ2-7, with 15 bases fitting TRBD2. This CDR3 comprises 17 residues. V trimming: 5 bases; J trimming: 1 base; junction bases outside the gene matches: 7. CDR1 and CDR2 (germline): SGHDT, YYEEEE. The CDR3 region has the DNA TGTGCCAGCAGTCGGGGACTAGCGGGAGGAAATTCCTACGAGCAGTACTTC. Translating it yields CASSRGLAGGNSYEQYF. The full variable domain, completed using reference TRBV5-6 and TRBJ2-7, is DAGVTQSPTHLIKTRGQQVTLRCSPKSGHDTVSWYQQALGQGPQFIFQYYEEEERQRGNFPDRFSGHQFPNYSSELNVNALLLGDSALYLCASSRGLAGGNSYEQYFGPGTRLTVT.

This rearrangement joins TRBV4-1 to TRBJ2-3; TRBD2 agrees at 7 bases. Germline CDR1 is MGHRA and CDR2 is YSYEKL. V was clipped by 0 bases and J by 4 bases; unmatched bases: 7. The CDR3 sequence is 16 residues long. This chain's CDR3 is CASSQESAGFSDTQYF. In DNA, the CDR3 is TGCGCCAGCAGCCAAGAGTCAGCGGGATTTTCAGATACGCAGTATTTT.

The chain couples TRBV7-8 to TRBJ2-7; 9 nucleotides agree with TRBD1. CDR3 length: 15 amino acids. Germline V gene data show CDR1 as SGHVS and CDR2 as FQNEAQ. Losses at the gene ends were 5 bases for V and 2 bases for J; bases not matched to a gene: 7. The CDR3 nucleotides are TGTGCCAGCAGCCCCGGGACAGGGAGCGCCTACGAGCAGTACTTC. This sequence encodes CASSPGTGSAYEQYF. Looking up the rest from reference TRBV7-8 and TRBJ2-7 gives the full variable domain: GAGVSQSPRYKVAKRGQDVALRCDPISGHVSLFWYQQALGQGPEFLTYFQNEAQLDKSGLPSDRFFAERPEGSVSTLKIQRTQQEDSAVYLCASSPGTGSAYEQYFGPGTRLTVT.

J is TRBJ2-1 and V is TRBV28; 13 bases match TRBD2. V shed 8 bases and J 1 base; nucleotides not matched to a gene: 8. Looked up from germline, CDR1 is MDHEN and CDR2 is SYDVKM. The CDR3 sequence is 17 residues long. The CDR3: CASFGTSGIHSYNEQFF. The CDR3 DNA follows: TGTGCCAGCTTCGGGACTAGCGGGATTCATTCCTACAATGAGCAGTTCTTC.